What follows are 26 T cell receptor beta chains derived from one specimen sequenced in a study of vaccination effects on CD4 cells after COVID-19. Sequencing was preceded by expansion of antigen-specific CD4+ T cells with viral peptide pools in the ViraFEST assay. Isolating CD4+ T cells followed less than 11 days of culture. Libraries were prepared by immunoSEQ multiplex PCR; TCRdb keeps only in-frame clonotypes and omits some of them. This table holds about 20,000 clones, 70% found once. These receptors' antigens are unknown. This specimen was CD4+ T cells from PBMCs cultured with HCoV-229E spike peptides, taken before COVID-19 vaccination. All receptors come from a human donor who received a COVID-19 vaccine.

The chain combines TRBV15 with TRBJ2-4; 10 nucleotides line up with TRBD2. The V and J ends lost 0 bases and 7 bases, in that order; junction bases with no gene match: 6. The CDR3 extends over 16 amino acids. Germline CDR1 and CDR2: LNHNV and YYDKDF (reference sequence). The CDR3 bases are TGTGCCACCAGCAGAGATGTGGGAGCGGGAGGGAACATTCAGTACTTC. It translates to CATSRDVGAGGNIQYF.

This clone has more than one count but fewer than ten. The chain carries TRBV7-2 and TRBJ2-2; D is unclear. V lost 5 bases to trimming and J lost 3 bases, with 4 bases between them. The CDR3 length is 12 residues. CDR1 SGHTA and CDR2 FQGNSA come from the germline V gene. The CDR3 region is CASSLDTGELFF. The DNA of the CDR3 is TGTGCCAGCAGCCTAGACACCGGGGAGCTGTTTTTT.

The chain combines TRBV25-1 with TRBJ2-3; the match to TRBD1 covers 8 bases. With V trimmed by 4 bases and J by 7 bases, 13 bases remained unmatched. CDR1 is MGHDK and CDR2 is SYGVNS in the germline V gene. This CDR3 has 16 residues. CDR3 protein: CASSADGQGRMNTQYF. As DNA, the CDR3 is TGTGCCAGCAGTGCCGATGGACAGGGAAGGATGAATACGCAGTATTTT.

This CDR3 is CASSPPAGIKTQYF. The DNA for the CDR3 is TGTGCCAGCTCACCCCCAGCGGGAATAAAGACCCAGTACTTC. V and J are TRBV18 and TRBJ2-5, with 7 bases lining up with TRBD2. Trimming took 3 bases from V and 6 from J; bases not matched to a gene: 7. This CDR3 is built from 14 residues. Germline V gene sequence: CDR1 KGHSH, CDR2 LQKENI.

The rearrangement uses TRBV7-6 and TRBJ2-6, with 7 positions matching TRBD2. Germline V gene data show CDR1 as SGHVS and CDR2 as FNYEAQ. The length of the CDR3 is 16 residues. Germline trimming cut 1 base from V and 2 bases from J; bases unmatched to any gene: 2. The chain's CDR3 is CASSLGGGTGANVLTF. As DNA, the CDR3 is TGTGCCAGCAGCTTAGGGGGAGGGACTGGGGCCAACGTCCTGACTTTC.

The chain employs TRBV15 and TRBJ2-3; the D call may be TRBD1 or TRBD2 (5 bases each). Trimming removed 4 bases at V and 4 bases at J, with 12 bases between. The germline CDR1 and CDR2 sequences are LNHNV and YYDKDF (reference sequence). This CDR3 has 14 residues. The CDR3 DNA follows: TGTGCCACCAGCACCAGGGACGGTCCAGATACGCAGTATTTT. It translates to CATSTRDGPDTQYF. Drawing the rest from reference TRBV15 and TRBJ2-3, the complete variable domain is DAMVIQNPRYQVTQFGKPVTLSCSQTLNHNVMYWYQQKSSQAPKLLFHYYDKDFNNEADTPDNFQSRRPNTSFCFLDIRSPGLGDTAMYLCATSTRDGPDTQYFGPGTRLTVL.

The chain links TRBV5-1 to TRBJ1-1; D gene unclear. The V end lost 7 bases, the J end lost 5 bases, and 15 bases lay between the germline ends. Germline CDR1 is SGHRS and CDR2 is YFSETQ. The CDR3 is made up of 13 amino acids. CDR3: CASGSEVSTEAFF. The CDR3 nucleotides are TGCGCCAGCGGAAGCGAAGTCTCTACTGAAGCTTTCTTT.

This clone was found a few times. The chain employs TRBV5-4 and TRBJ1-5, with 7 bases that match TRBD1. Germline loops: CDR1 SGHNT, CDR2 YYREEE (reference sequence). The CDR3 runs 15 residues. The J segment lost 2 bases and the V segment lost 4 bases, leaving 6 bases of the junction unmatched. The CDR3 DNA follows: TGTGCCAGCAGCCCTGACAGGGTAGGCAATCAGCCCCAGCATTTT. Its translation is CASSPDRVGNQPQHF.

The CDR3 is CASSDFVGGKQFF. The DNA of the CDR3 is TGTGCCAGCAGTGACTTCGTTGGGGGAAAGCAGTTCTTC. J is TRBJ2-1 and V is TRBV6-4; D is possibly TRBD1 or TRBD2 (5 bases each). The V end lost 1 base, the J end lost 11 bases, and 12 bases lay between the germline ends. CDR1 and CDR2 from the germline V gene are MRHNA and SNTAGT. CDR3 size: 13 residues.

DNA of the CDR3: TGTGCCAGCAGCGCCGGGACAGGGACCGGCTACACCTTC. Encoded protein: CASSAGTGTGYTF. The chain joins TRBV6-5 to TRBJ1-2; 9 nucleotides align to TRBD1. Germline-derived CDR1 and CDR2 are MNHEY and SVGAGI. CDR3 size: 13 residues. Trimming took 6 bases from V and 8 from J; bases not matched to a gene: 7.

V and J are TRBV9 and TRBJ1-3; the D is unclear. The CDR3 totals 15 residues. The germline gives CDR1 SGDLS, CDR2 YYNGEE. Trimming stripped 3 bases from V and 1 base from J, with 11 bases between. CDR3 sequence reads: CASSDPPGSGNTIYF. The CDR3 DNA reads TGTGCCAGCAGCGACCCACCCGGTTCTGGAAACACCATATATTTT.

The chain joins TRBV5-1 to TRBJ2-3; TRBD2 matches 9 bases. Germline V lookup: CDR1 SGHRS, CDR2 YFSETQ. This CDR3 spans 16 amino acids. With 0 bases clipped from V and 2 bases from J, the junction kept 4 bases outside the gene matches. CDR3 in amino acids: CASSLGSSGDTDTQYF. CDR3 bases: TGCGCCAGCAGCTTGGGTTCTAGCGGGGACACAGATACGCAGTATTTT. Full variable domain (rest looked up from reference TRBV5-1 and TRBJ2-3): KAGVTQTPRYLIKTRGQQVTLSCSPISGHRSVSWYQQTPGQGLQFLFEYFSETQRNKGNFPGRFSGRQFSNSRSEMNVSTLELGDSALYLCASSLGSSGDTDTQYFGPGTRLTVL.

This sequence joins TRBV5-1 and TRBJ2-2; 8 bases map to TRBD1. In germline, CDR1 is SGHRS, CDR2 YFSETQ. V lost 5 bases and J lost 5; bases outside the gene matches: 8. The CDR3 has 15 residues. The CDR3 loop is CASSTGQAGTGELFF. DNA for the CDR3: TGCGCCAGCAGTACGGGACAGGCGGGGACCGGGGAGCTGTTTTTT. Complete variable domain (other parts from reference TRBV5-1 and TRBJ2-2): KAGVTQTPRYLIKTRGQQVTLSCSPISGHRSVSWYQQTPGQGLQFLFEYFSETQRNKGNFPGRFSGRQFSNSRSEMNVSTLELGDSALYLCASSTGQAGTGELFFGEGSRLTVL.

In its sample, this clone was seen a few times. The chain links TRBV4-2 to TRBJ2-5; a weak D match, TRBD2 (7 bases). Germline V gene data show CDR1 as LGHNA and CDR2 as YNFKEQ. The CDR3 length is 17 residues. V lost 0 bases, J lost 5 bases, and 19 bases lay in between. The CDR3 protein is CASSQEGGGAGWETQYF. The CDR3 nucleotides read TGTGCCAGCAGCCAAGAAGGCGGGGGCGCCGGGTGGGAGACCCAGTACTTC.

The chain carries TRBV5-1 and TRBJ1-3, with a weak D call TRBD1 (6 bases). The CDR3 spans 15 residues. With 0 bases removed from V and 2 bases from J, the gap between germline ends came to 9 bases. Germline lookup yields CDR1 SGHRS and CDR2 YFSETQ. This CDR3 reads CASSLVPGAGNTIYF. The CDR3 DNA follows: TGCGCCAGCAGCTTGGTACCAGGGGCTGGAAACACCATATATTTT. Together with reference TRBV5-1 and TRBJ1-3, the CDR3 gives the full variable domain: KAGVTQTPRYLIKTRGQQVTLSCSPISGHRSVSWYQQTPGQGLQFLFEYFSETQRNKGNFPGRFSGRQFSNSRSEMNVSTLELGDSALYLCASSLVPGAGNTIYFGEGSWLTVV.

The chain carries TRBV9 and TRBJ1-3, with a weak D call TRBD1 (6 bases). This CDR3 has 17 residues. V was shortened by 2 bases and J by 4 bases, with 19 bases between the two germline ends. CDR1 is SGDLS and CDR2 is YYNGEE in the germline V gene. CDR3 amino acids: CASSVGAASGWGNTIYF. The CDR3 coding sequence is TGTGCCAGCAGCGTGGGGGCAGCCAGCGGGTGGGGAAACACCATATATTTT.

The rearrangement links TRBV19 to TRBJ2-3; no clear D. The CDR3 consists of 13 residues. CDR1 and CDR2 (germline): LNHDA, SQIVND (reference sequence). The ends were cut back, 3 bases at V and 4 bases at J, with 8 bases in the middle. CDR3 sequence (DNA): TGTGCCAGTAGTATCGGGTTCCCAGATACGCAGTATTTT. It encodes CASSIGFPDTQYF.

This sequence joins TRBV21-1 and TRBJ1-6; TRBD1 was called by the table and not checked on the DNA. TRBV21-1 has pseudogene status. This CDR3 has 14 residues. CDR3 nucleotides: TGTGCCAGCAGCAATAGACAAAATAATTCACCCCTCCACTTT. This codes for CASSNRQNNSPLHF.

In this sample, this clone turned up a few times. J is TRBJ1-1 and V is TRBV12-5, with D possibly matching TRBD1 (6 bases). This CDR3 contains 15 residues. CDR1 and CDR2 from the germline V gene are LGHNT and FRNRAP. Trimming pared 5 bases from V and 4 bases from J, leaving 17 bases between. The CDR3 nucleotides read TGTGCTAGTGGTAAACGACAGGATGGGTTCACTGAAGCTTTCTTT. This codes for CASGKRQDGFTEAFF.

The J gene is TRBJ2-3, the V gene TRBV11-3; a weak D match, TRBD2 (6 bases). Trimming took off 1 base at V and 3 bases at J, with 11 bases between the two ends. CDR1 SGHNT and CDR2 YENEEA come from the germline V gene. The CDR3 extends over 15 amino acids. As DNA, the CDR3 is TGTGCCAGCAGCTTAGGCGGGACTTTGACAGATACGCAGTATTTT. Protein: CASSLGGTLTDTQYF.

V gene TRBV4-2 combines with J gene TRBJ2-7, with 8 bases lining up with TRBD2. Trimming at V came to 1 base and at J to 0 bases, leaving 5 bases not matched to a gene. The germline CDR1 and CDR2 sequences are LGHNA and YNFKEQ. The length of the CDR3 is 16 residues. The CDR3 loop reads CASSQVILADSYEQYF. The CDR3 coding sequence is TGTGCCAGCAGCCAAGTCATACTAGCGGACTCCTACGAGCAGTACTTC.

The V gene is TRBV11-2, the J gene TRBJ1-5, with a tentative D call TRBD1 (5 bases). This CDR3 contains 18 residues. Trimming removed 0 bases from V and 2 bases from J, with 17 bases in between. Germline V gives CDR1 SGHAT, CDR2 FQNNGV. The CDR3: CASSLELGYRWGNQPQHF. The DNA of the CDR3 is TGTGCCAGCAGCTTAGAATTAGGCTACAGGTGGGGCAATCAGCCCCAGCATTTT. Combining the CDR3 with reference TRBV11-2 and TRBJ1-5 gives the whole variable domain EAGVAQSPRYKIIEKRQSVAFWCNPISGHATLYWYQQILGQGPKLLIQFQNNGVVDDSQLPKDRFSAERLKGVDSTLKIQPAKLEDSAVYLCASSLELGYRWGNQPQHFGDGTRLSIL.

CDR3 in DNA: TGTGCCAGCAGCTTAGATCCCCTAGCGGGGGGGTCGGGCACAGATACGCAGTATTTT. Translating it yields CASSLDPLAGGSGTDTQYF. The rearrangement joins TRBV11-2 to TRBJ2-3; 12 bases line up with TRBD2. V gave up 0 bases and J gave up 1 base; unmatched junction bases: 8. The germline V gene encodes CDR1 SGHAT and CDR2 FQNNGV. The CDR3 is made up of 19 amino acids.

A few counts support this clone. V is TRBV6-1 and J is TRBJ2-1; 12 nucleotides agree with TRBD2. There are 15 residues in the CDR3. CDR1 is MNHNS and CDR2 is SASEGT in the germline V gene. J was trimmed by 4 bases and V by 2 bases; bases with no gene match: 0. The CDR3 bases are TGTGCCAGCAGTGAACTAGCGGGAGGGTACAATGAGCAGTTCTTC. Translated: CASSELAGGYNEQFF.

The rearrangement links TRBV11-2 to TRBJ2-3; no firm D call. Germline loops: CDR1 SGHAT, CDR2 FQNNGV. V lost 1 base, J lost 2 bases, and 10 bases lay in between. The length of the CDR3 is 15 residues. CDR3 nucleotide sequence: TGTGCCAGCAGCTTAGTTAGTACCAACACAGATACGCAGTATTTT. Protein: CASSLVSTNTDTQYF.

The V gene is TRBV5-4, the J gene TRBJ2-1, with D perhaps given as TRBD1 or TRBD2 (5 bases each). Trimming took off 3 bases at V and 4 bases at J, with 14 bases between the two ends. The CDR3 is 15 residues long. CDR1 is SGHNT, CDR2 YYREEE, per germline (reference sequence). CDR3 DNA: TGTGCCAGCAGCTCCAGGTTGGGGGTTTACAATGAGCAGTTCTTC. As protein: CASSSRLGVYNEQFF.